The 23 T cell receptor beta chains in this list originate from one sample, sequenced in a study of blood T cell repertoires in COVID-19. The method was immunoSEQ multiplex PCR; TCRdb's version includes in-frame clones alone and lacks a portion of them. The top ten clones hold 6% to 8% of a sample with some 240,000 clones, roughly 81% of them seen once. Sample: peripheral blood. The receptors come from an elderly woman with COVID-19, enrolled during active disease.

CDR3: CANNRDRNTEAFF. The CDR3 DNA is TGTGCCAACAACCGGGACAGGAACACTGAAGCTTTCTTT. The J gene is TRBJ1-1, the V gene TRBV2; 7 bases line up with TRBD1. The V gene end was trimmed by 10 bases and the J gene end by 1 base; junction bases not matched to a gene: 6. This CDR3 has 13 residues. The germline CDR1 and CDR2 sequences are SNHLY and FYNNEI.

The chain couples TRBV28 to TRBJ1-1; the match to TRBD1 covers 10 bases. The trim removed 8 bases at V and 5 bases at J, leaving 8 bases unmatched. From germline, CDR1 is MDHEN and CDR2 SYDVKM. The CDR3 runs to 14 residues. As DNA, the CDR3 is TGTGCCAGCTTGACAGGGGGCGCGGGAACTGAAGCTTTCTTT. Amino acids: CASLTGGAGTEAFF.

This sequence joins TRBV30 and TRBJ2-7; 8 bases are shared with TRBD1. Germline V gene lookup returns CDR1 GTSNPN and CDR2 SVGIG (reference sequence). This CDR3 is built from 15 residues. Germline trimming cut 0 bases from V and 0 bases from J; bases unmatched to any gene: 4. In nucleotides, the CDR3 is TGTGCCTGGAGTGTTAGGGACAGGAGCTCCTACGAGCAGTACTTC. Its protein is CAWSVRDRSSYEQYF. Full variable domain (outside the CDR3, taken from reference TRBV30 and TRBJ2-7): SQTIHQWPATLVQPVGSPLSLECTVEGTSNPNLYWYRQAAGRGLQLLFYSVGIGQISSEVPQNLSASRPQDRQFILSSKKLLLSDSGFYLCAWSVRDRSSYEQYFGPGTRLTVT.

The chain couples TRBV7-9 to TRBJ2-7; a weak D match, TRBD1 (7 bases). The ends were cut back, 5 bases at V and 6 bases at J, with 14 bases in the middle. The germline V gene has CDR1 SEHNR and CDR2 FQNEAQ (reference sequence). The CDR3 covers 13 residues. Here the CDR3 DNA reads TGTGCCAGCAGCCCCAGGGGGGCACCCGAGCAGTACTTC. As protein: CASSPRGAPEQYF.

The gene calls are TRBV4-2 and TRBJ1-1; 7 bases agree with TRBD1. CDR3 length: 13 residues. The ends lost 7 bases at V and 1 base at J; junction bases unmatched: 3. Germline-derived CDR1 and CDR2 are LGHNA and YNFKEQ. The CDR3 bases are TGTGCCAGCAAAAGGACAGGGAACACTGAAGCTTTCTTT. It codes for CASKRTGNTEAFF.

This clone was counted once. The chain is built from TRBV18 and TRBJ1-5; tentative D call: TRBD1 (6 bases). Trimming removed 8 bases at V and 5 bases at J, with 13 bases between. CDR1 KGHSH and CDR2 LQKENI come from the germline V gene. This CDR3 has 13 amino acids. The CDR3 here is CASQRDKDQPQHF. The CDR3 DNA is TGTGCCAGCCAACGGGACAAGGATCAGCCCCAGCATTTT.

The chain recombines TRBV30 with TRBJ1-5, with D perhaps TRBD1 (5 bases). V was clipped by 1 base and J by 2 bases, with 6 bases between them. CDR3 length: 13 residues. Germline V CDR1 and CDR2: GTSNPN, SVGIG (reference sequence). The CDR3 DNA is TGTGCCTGGAGTGAGACAGGCAATCAGCCCCAGCATTTT. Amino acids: CAWSETGNQPQHF.

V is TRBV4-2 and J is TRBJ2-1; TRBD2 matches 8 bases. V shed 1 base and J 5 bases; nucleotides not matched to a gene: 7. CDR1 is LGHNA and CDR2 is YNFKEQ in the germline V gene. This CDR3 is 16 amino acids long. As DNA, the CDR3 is TGTGCCAGCAGCCAAGTCGCTAGCGGGTTAAACAATGAGCAGTTCTTC. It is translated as CASSQVASGLNNEQFF.

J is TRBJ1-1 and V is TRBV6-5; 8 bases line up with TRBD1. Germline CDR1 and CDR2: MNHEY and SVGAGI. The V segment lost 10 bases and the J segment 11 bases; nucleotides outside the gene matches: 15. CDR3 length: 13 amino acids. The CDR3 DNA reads TGTGCCATTTCCCAGACAGGGGATTTGAAGGCTTTCTTT. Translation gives CAISQTGDLKAFF.

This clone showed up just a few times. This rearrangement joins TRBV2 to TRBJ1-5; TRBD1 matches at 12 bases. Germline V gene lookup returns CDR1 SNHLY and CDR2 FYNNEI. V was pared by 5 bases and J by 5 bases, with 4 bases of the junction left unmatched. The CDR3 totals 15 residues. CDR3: CASSRDRGQDQPQHF. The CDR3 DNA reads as TGTGCCAGCAGTCGGGACAGGGGGCAGGATCAGCCCCAGCATTTT. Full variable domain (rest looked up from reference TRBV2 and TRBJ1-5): EPEVTQTPSHQVTQMGQEVILRCVPISNHLYFYWYRQILGQKVEFLVSFYNNEISEKSEIFDDQFSVERPDGSNFTLKIRSTKLEDSAMYFCASSRDRGQDQPQHFGDGTRLSIL.

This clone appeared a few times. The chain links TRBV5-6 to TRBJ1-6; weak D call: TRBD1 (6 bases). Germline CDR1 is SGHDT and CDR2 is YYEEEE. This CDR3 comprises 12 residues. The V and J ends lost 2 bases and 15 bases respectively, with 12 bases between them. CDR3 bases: TGTGCCAGCAGCTTACGACAGGCACACCTCCACTTT. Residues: CASSLRQAHLHF.

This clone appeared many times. The CDR3 region is CASSVGVLTEAFF. The CDR3 bases are TGTGCCAGCAGCGTCGGGGTACTCACTGAAGCTTTCTTT. This chain uses TRBV9 with TRBJ1-1; the D is unclear. Looked up from germline, CDR1 is SGDLS and CDR2 is YYNGEE. The CDR3 loop spans 13 amino acids. V lost 2 bases and J 4 bases, leaving 9 bases between the germline ends.

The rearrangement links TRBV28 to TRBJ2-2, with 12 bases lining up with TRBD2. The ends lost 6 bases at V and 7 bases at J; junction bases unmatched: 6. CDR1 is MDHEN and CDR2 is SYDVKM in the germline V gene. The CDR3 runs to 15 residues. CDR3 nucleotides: TGTGCCAGCAGACTAGCGGGAGGAGGGGGCGGGGAGCTGTTTTTT. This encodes CASRLAGGGGGELFF.

The CDR3 loop reads CASSFIDRGKAFF. CDR3 in DNA: TGTGCCAGCAGTTTCATTGACAGGGGGAAAGCTTTCTTT. The chain recombines TRBV12-3 or TRBV12-4 with TRBJ1-1; 9 bases agree with TRBD1. Unmatched junction bases numbered 5, after V lost 3 bases and J lost 9 bases. The CDR3 loop spans 13 amino acids.

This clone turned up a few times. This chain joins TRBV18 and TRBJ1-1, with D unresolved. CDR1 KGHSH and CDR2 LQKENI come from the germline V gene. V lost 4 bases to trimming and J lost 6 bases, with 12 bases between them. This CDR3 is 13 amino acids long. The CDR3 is CASSLSGGPEAFF. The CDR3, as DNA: TGTGCCAGCTCACTCTCGGGAGGGCCTGAAGCTTTCTTT.

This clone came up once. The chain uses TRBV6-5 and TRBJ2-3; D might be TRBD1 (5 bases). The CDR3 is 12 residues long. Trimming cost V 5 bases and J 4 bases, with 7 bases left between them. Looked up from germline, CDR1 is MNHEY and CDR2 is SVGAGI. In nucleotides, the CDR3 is TGTGCCAGCAGTCCAGGGCCAGATACGCAGTATTTT. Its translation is CASSPGPDTQYF.

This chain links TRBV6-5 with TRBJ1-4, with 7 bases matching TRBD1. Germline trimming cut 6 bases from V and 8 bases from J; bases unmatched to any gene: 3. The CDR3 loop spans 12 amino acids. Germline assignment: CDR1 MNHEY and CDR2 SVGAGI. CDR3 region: CASRGRGEKLFF. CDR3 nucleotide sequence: TGTGCCAGCAGAGGCAGGGGGGAAAAACTGTTTTTT.

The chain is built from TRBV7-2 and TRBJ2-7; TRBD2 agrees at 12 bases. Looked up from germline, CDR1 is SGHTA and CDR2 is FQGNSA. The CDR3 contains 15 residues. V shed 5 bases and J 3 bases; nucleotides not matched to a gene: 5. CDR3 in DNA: TGTGCCAGCAGCCCCTGGACTAGCGGGGACTACGAGCAGTACTTC. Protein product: CASSPWTSGDYEQYF.

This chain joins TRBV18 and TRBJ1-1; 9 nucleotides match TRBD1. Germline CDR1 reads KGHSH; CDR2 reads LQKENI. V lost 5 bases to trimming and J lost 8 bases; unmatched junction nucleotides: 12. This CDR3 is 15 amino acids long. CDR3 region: CASSSSPGQGGEAFF. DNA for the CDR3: TGTGCCAGCTCATCATCTCCGGGACAGGGAGGGGAAGCTTTCTTT.

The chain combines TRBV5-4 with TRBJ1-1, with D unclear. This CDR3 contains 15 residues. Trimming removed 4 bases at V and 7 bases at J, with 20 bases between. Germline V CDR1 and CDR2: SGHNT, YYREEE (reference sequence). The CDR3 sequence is CASSRYGGGGFEAFF. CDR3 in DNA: TGTGCCAGCAGCCGATACGGTGGAGGCGGATTTGAAGCTTTCTTT. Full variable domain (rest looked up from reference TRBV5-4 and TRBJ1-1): ETGVTQSPTHLIKTRGQQVTLRCSSQSGHNTVSWYQQALGQGPQFIFQYYREEENGRGNFPPRFSGLQFPNYSSELNVNALELDDSALYLCASSRYGGGGFEAFFGQGTRLTVV.

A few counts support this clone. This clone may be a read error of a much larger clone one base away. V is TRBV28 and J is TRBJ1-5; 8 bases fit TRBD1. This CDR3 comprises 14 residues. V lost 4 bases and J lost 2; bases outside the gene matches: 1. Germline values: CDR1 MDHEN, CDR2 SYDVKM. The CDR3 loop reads CASSSTGGNQPQHF. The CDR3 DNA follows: TGTGCCAGCAGTTCGACAGGGGGCAATCAGCCCCAGCATTTT. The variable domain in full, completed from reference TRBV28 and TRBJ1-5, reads DVKVTQSSRYLVKRTGEKVFLECVQDMDHENMFWYRQDPGLGLRLIYFSYDVKMKEKGDIPEGYSVSREKKERFSLILESASTNQTSMYLCASSSTGGNQPQHFGDGTRLSIL.

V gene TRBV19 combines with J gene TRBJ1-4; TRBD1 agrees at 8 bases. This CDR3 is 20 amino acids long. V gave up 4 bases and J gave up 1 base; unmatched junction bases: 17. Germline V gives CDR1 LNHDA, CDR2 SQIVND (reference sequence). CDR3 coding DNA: TGTGCCAGTAGTACTACGGGACAGGCCAACACAAGGAAAACTAATGAAAAACTGTTTTTT. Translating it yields CASSTTGQANTRKTNEKLFF.

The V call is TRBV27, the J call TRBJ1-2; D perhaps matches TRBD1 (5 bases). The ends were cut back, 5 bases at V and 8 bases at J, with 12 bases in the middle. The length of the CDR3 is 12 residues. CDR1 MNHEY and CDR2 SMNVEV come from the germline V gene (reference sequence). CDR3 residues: CASSRTGGGYTF. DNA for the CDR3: TGTGCCAGCAGTCGGACGGGGGGAGGCTACACCTTC.